These 24 T cell receptor beta chains share one sample of origin, sequenced in a study of cytomegalovirus exposure and HLA in healthy donors. The PCR ran on 60 Vbeta and 13 Jbeta primers. Libraries were prepared by immunoSEQ multiplex PCR; TCRdb keeps only in-frame clonotypes and omits some of them. Counted here are under 200,000 clones, 70% to 90% occurring once; the ten biggest clones make up almost 9.5%. The sample comprised PBMCs. All receptors derive from a young man in good health and CMV-seropositive.

This clone was seen only a few times. The chain recombines TRBV4-1 with TRBJ1-5; 8 nucleotides match TRBD1. Germline V gives CDR1 MGHRA, CDR2 YSYEKL. The CDR3 is 16 residues long. Trimming took 0 bases from V and 5 from J; bases not matched to a gene: 6. CDR3 loop: CASSQDPGQVDQPQHF. For the CDR3, the DNA is TGCGCCAGCAGCCAAGATCCGGGACAGGTAGATCAGCCCCAGCATTTT.

This chain's CDR3 is CASSIRGGVSQPQHF. The CDR3 region has the DNA TGTGCCAGTAGTATAAGGGGAGGAGTCAGTCAGCCCCAGCATTTT. The rearrangement uses TRBV19 and TRBJ1-5, with TRBD1 as a possible D gene (5 bases). This CDR3 has 15 residues. Germline V gene lookup returns CDR1 LNHDA and CDR2 SQIVND (reference sequence). V was cut by 2 bases and J by 6 bases, with 14 bases left in between.

The V gene is TRBV7-2, the J gene TRBJ2-5; TRBD1 agrees at 9 bases. The junction had 3 bases not matched to a gene; V was cut back by 4 bases and J by 3 bases. This CDR3 is built from 14 residues. CDR1 and CDR2 (germline): SGHTA, FQGNSA. As DNA, the CDR3 is TGTGCCAGCAGCTCCCGGGACAGGGAAGAGACCCAGTACTTC. Translation: CASSSRDREETQYF.

The chain combines TRBV4-1 with TRBJ2-7; TRBD1 matches at 8 bases. The CDR3 spans 15 residues. Losses at the gene ends were 0 bases for V and 3 bases for J; bases not matched to a gene: 4. Per the germline V gene, CDR1 is MGHRA and CDR2 is YSYEKL. DNA of the CDR3: TGCGCCAGCAGCCAAGAACAGGGGGTGGTCTACGAGCAGTACTTC. Translated: CASSQEQGVVYEQYF.

V and J are TRBV10-1 and TRBJ2-1; TRBD2 is a possible D gene (6 bases). With 0 bases removed from V and 11 bases from J, the gap between germline ends came to 11 bases. The CDR3 runs 13 residues. Germline-derived CDR1 and CDR2 are WNHNN and SYGVQD (reference sequence). Here the CDR3 DNA reads TGCGCCAGCAGTGAGTCGTCTCGGGGGAAGCAGTTCTTC. It yields the protein CASSESSRGKQFF.

This CDR3 reads CASSAYEGTRWGTEAFF. The CDR3 nucleotides are TGTGCCAGCAGTGCCTACGAGGGAACAAGGTGGGGCACTGAAGCTTTCTTT. The J gene is TRBJ1-1, the V gene TRBV2; unclear D gene. The CDR3 is 17 residues long. The V gene's germline CDR1 is SNHLY and CDR2 FYNNEI. V was trimmed by 4 bases and J by 4 bases, leaving 22 bases between them.

This sequence joins TRBV6-5 and TRBJ2-7; a possible D gene is TRBD1 (6 bases). Between the trimmed V and J ends, which lost 2 bases and 0 bases, there was a span of 11 bases. CDR3 length: 15 residues. Germline lookup yields CDR1 MNHEY and CDR2 SVGAGI. As DNA, the CDR3 is TGTGCCAGCAGTTACCTAGGACAGTCCTCCTACGAGCAGTACTTC. Translated, it gives CASSYLGQSSYEQYF.

CDR3 in amino acids: CASSLEGRVHGYTF. As DNA, the CDR3 is TGCGCCAGCAGCTTGGAAGGCAGGGTCCATGGCTACACCTTC. This chain connects TRBV5-1 to TRBJ1-2, with D possibly being TRBD1 (5 bases). The CDR3 has 14 amino acids. V was shortened by 0 bases and J by 6 bases, with 12 bases between the two germline ends. Germline-derived CDR1 and CDR2 are SGHRS and YFSETQ.

The J gene is TRBJ2-3, the V gene TRBV27; 7 bases fit TRBD2. V shed 4 bases and J 3 bases; nucleotides not matched to a gene: 10. Germline values: CDR1 MNHEY, CDR2 SMNVEV (reference sequence). CDR3 length: 16 residues. Here the CDR3 DNA reads TGTGCCAGCAGTTATCGGGGAGGGTTGGTTACAGATACGCAGTATTTT. Translation: CASSYRGGLVTDTQYF.

This clone was detected only once. The J gene is TRBJ2-7, the V gene TRBV19; D may be TRBD2 (6 bases). Trimming pared 5 bases from V and 3 bases from J, leaving 14 bases between. CDR1 LNHDA and CDR2 SQIVND come from the germline V gene (reference sequence). The CDR3 is 14 residues long. CDR3 sequence: CASSRLGEDYEQYF. In DNA form, the CDR3 reads TGTGCCAGTAGTCGATTAGGGGAGGACTACGAGCAGTACTTC.

The J gene is TRBJ2-7, the V gene TRBV18, with D possibly TRBD2 on 5 matching bases. Trimming pared 2 bases from V and 2 bases from J, leaving 13 bases between. There are 15 residues in the CDR3. Germline V lookup: CDR1 KGHSH, CDR2 LQKENI. The CDR3 sequence: CASSPEAAPAYEQYF. The CDR3 DNA sequence: TGTGCCAGCTCACCAGAAGCGGCTCCCGCCTACGAGCAGTACTTC.

V usage is TRBV7-9 and J usage is TRBJ2-5, with 9 bases lining up with TRBD1. This CDR3 is 15 amino acids long. V was clipped by 5 bases and J by 0 bases; unmatched bases: 4. The germline gives CDR1 SEHNR, CDR2 FQNEAQ (reference sequence). DNA for the CDR3: TGTGCCAGCAGCGAGGGACAGGGAAACCAAGAGACCCAGTACTTC. This encodes CASSEGQGNQETQYF.

V is TRBV5-6 and J is TRBJ2-2; D might be TRBD1 (5 bases). Germline-derived CDR1 and CDR2 are SGHDT and YYEEEE. Trimming took off 0 bases at V and 5 bases at J, with 14 bases between the two ends. The CDR3 has 16 residues. Here the CDR3 reads CASSLESAGWTGELFF. The CDR3 DNA follows: TGTGCCAGCAGCTTGGAGTCGGCAGGGTGGACCGGGGAGCTGTTTTTT.

This clone was found once. This chain joins TRBV19 and TRBJ1-5, with D possibly being TRBD1 (5 bases). This CDR3 is 15 amino acids long. V was cut by 4 bases and J by 1 base, with 11 bases left in between. Germline lookup yields CDR1 LNHDA and CDR2 SQIVND (reference sequence). The CDR3 protein is CASSSGAGSNQPQHF. The DNA for the CDR3 is TGTGCCAGTAGTAGCGGGGCTGGGAGCAATCAGCCCCAGCATTTT.

With respect to this clone: Distinct nucleotide sequences in the sample also encode this CDR3. The rearrangement joins TRBV7-2 to TRBJ2-1, with TRBD2 matching 9 bases. In germline, CDR1 is SGHTA, CDR2 FQGNSA. Trimming at V came to 1 base and at J to 4 bases, leaving 5 bases not matched to a gene. The CDR3 consists of 16 residues. The CDR3 DNA reads TGTGCCAGCAGCTTAGTTGGTAGCGGGGGATACAATGAGCAGTTCTTC. It translates to CASSLVGSGGYNEQFF.

This clone showed up just a few times. The CDR3 is CASSHWTGPEAFF. The CDR3 DNA reads TGTGCCAGCAGCCACTGGACAGGGCCCGAAGCTTTCTTT. The rearrangement uses TRBV7-8 and TRBJ1-1, with 8 bases matching TRBD1. The J segment lost 8 bases and the V segment lost 5 bases, leaving 7 bases of the junction unmatched. Germline V CDR1 and CDR2: SGHVS, FQNEAQ. The CDR3 runs 13 residues.

J is TRBJ2-5 and V is TRBV5-4, with D possibly being TRBD1 (6 bases). Trimming removed 0 bases at V and 0 bases at J, with 12 bases between. Germline V lookup: CDR1 SGHNT, CDR2 YYREEE (reference sequence). The CDR3 extends over 16 amino acids. The CDR3 spells CASSLVGTLYQETQYF. The CDR3 DNA reads as TGTGCCAGCAGCTTGGTGGGGACACTGTACCAAGAGACCCAGTACTTC. Full variable domain (outside the CDR3, taken from reference TRBV5-4 and TRBJ2-5): ETGVTQSPTHLIKTRGQQVTLRCSSQSGHNTVSWYQQALGQGPQFIFQYYREEENGRGNFPPRFSGLQFPNYSSELNVNALELDDSALYLCASSLVGTLYQETQYFGPGTRLLVL.

This chain connects TRBV5-1 to TRBJ2-3, with 8 positions matching TRBD2. The CDR3 runs 14 residues. The germline gives CDR1 SGHRS, CDR2 YFSETQ. J gave up 0 bases and V 6 bases, and 3 bases lay outside the gene matches. CDR3 nucleotides: TGCGCCAGCACGCGGGGGGATAGCACAGATACGCAGTATTTT. This gives the protein CASTRGDSTDTQYF.

The chain is built from TRBV4-2 and TRBJ2-1; D remains ambiguous. CDR3 size: 15 residues. Germline loops: CDR1 LGHNA, CDR2 YNFKEQ. V was cut by 1 base and J by 0 bases, with 7 bases left in between. The CDR3 reads CASSQAQYSYNEQFF. CDR3 DNA sequence: TGTGCCAGCAGCCAAGCCCAGTACTCCTACAATGAGCAGTTCTTC.

J is TRBJ2-7 and V is TRBV6-5; TRBD1 agrees at 9 bases. V trimming: 6 bases; J trimming: 3 bases; junction bases outside the gene matches: 0. Germline CDR1 is MNHEY and CDR2 is SVGAGI. The CDR3 runs 12 residues. The CDR3 loop reads CASRDRGYEQYF. DNA for the CDR3: TGTGCCAGCAGGGACAGGGGCTACGAGCAGTACTTC.

The V gene is TRBV5-1, the J gene TRBJ1-2, with D possibly TRBD1 on 6 matching bases. V was trimmed by 5 bases and J by 0 bases, leaving 11 bases between them. CDR1 SGHRS and CDR2 YFSETQ come from the germline V gene. This CDR3 comprises 14 residues. CDR3 in DNA: TGCGCCAGCAGAATTGGACAGTCTAACTATGGCTACACCTTC. Protein product: CASRIGQSNYGYTF.

The chain joins TRBV6-7 to TRBJ2-4, with 8 bases lining up with TRBD1. TRBV6-7 is annotated as an ORF whose role is uncertain. Trimming removed 3 bases from V and 1 base from J; junction bases left unmatched: 11. The CDR3 is 18 residues long. The CDR3 spells CASSYHDRGVVAKNIQYF. In nucleotides, the CDR3 is TGTGCCAGCAGTTATCATGACAGGGGAGTGGTGGCCAAAAACATTCAGTACTTC.

The V call is TRBV5-1, the J call TRBJ2-7; 11 positions match TRBD2. CDR3 length: 16 residues. Germline values: CDR1 SGHRS, CDR2 YFSETQ. The ends lost 4 bases at V and 2 bases at J; junction bases unmatched: 8. The CDR3 is CASSPSVAGGPYEQYF. The CDR3, as DNA: TGCGCCAGCAGCCCATCGGTAGCGGGGGGGCCCTACGAGCAGTACTTC.

This chain's CDR3 is CASGPPGMWEQYF. The CDR3 bases are TGTGCTAGTGGTCCTCCAGGAATGTGGGAGCAGTACTTC. This chain uses TRBV12-5 with TRBJ2-7, with D uncertain. Germline lookup yields CDR1 LGHNT and CDR2 FRNRAP. The CDR3 sequence is 13 residues long. Trimming pared 5 bases from V and 7 bases from J, leaving 15 bases between. Variable domain in full (rest from reference TRBV12-5 and TRBJ2-7): DARVTQTPRHKVTEMGQEVTMRCQPILGHNTVFWYRQTMMQGLELLAYFRNRAPLDDSGMPKDRFSAEMPDATLATLKIQPSEPRDSAVYFCASGPPGMWEQYFGPGTRLTVT.